A selection of T cell receptor beta chains follows, all from one sample in a study of blood T cells in healthy people across ages. TCRdb passed the 5' RACE reads through MiXCR, listing each CDR3 protein once. The profile shows more than 650,000 distinct CDR3 sequences, 40% to 65% of them singletons. The sample was blood. Source of these receptors: a man older than 75 in good health. Each CDR3 is given with its conserved first and last residue. D genes are given only for firm matches. Not every row has a clone size; where given, it reads once, few, many or a size class.

J,size,V,D,DNA,CDR3
TRBJ2-1,few,TRBV7-3,TRBD2,TGTGCCAGCAGCTTAATGTCGGGGGGCTCCTACAATGAGCAGTTCTTC,CASSLMSGGSYNEQFF
TRBJ2-5,.,TRBV4-1,.,TGCGCCAGCAGCCAATCCCTGGGAGAGACCCAGTACTTC,CASSQSLGETQYF
TRBJ1-1,few,TRBV20-1,TRBD1,TGCAGTGCCTCGACAGGGTCCGAAGCTTTCTTT,CSASTGSEAFF
TRBJ2-7,.,TRBV7-9,.,TGTGCCAGCAGCTTGGGGGTCGCCCGCGAGCAGTACTTC,CASSLGVAREQYF
TRBJ2-1,.,TRBV6-6,.,TGTGCCAGCGGGCCTAGGGGAGCATACAATGAGCAGTTCTTC,CASGPRGAYNEQFF
TRBJ2-3,.,TRBV6-5,.,TGTGCCAGCAGTACCCCCGGGAGACCTAATACGCAGTATTTT,CASSTPGRPNTQYF
TRBJ2-3,.,TRBV7-6,.,TGTGCCAGCAGCCCCCAATTGACTCACCGATCGAGCACAGATACGCAGTATTTT,CASSPQLTHRSSTDTQYF
TRBJ2-1,.,TRBV12-3/TRBV12-4,.,TGTGCCAGCAGCAACGGACAGCGGGTTCCGTTCTTC,CASSNGQRVPFF
TRBJ2-1,.,TRBV4-3,TRBD2,TGCGCCAGCAGCCAAGATTCTGTTAGCGGGAGTGAGATACGCAATGAGCAGTTCTTC,CASSQDSVSGSEIRNEQFF
TRBJ1-2,.,TRBV5-1,TRBD1,TGCGCCAGCAGCTGGGGACAGGGGACTAGCTATGGCTACACCTTC,CASSWGQGTSYGYTF
TRBJ2-1,.,TRBV29-1,TRBD2,TGCAGCGTTGAAAGGGCTAGCGGGAGGGCCCGTGAGCAGTTCTTC,CSVERASGRAREQFF
TRBJ2-1,once,TRBV24-1,TRBD1,TGTGCCACCAGTGACACCGGGACAGGGGGCTTGGTCCATGAGCAGTTCTTC,CATSDTGTGGLVHEQFF
TRBJ1-2,.,TRBV28,.,TGTGCCAGCAGTTGGAGCTATGGCTACACCTTC,CASSWSYGYTF
TRBJ2-1,few,TRBV4-2,TRBD2,TGTGCCAGCAGCCTTGCCGGGACTAGCGGGAGGGCCAGGAATGAGCAGTTCTTC,CASSLAGTSGRARNEQFF
TRBJ1-2,.,TRBV10-2,.,TGCGCCAGCAGTGAGGACCCAAGGGTCGGGGGCTACACCTTC,CASSEDPRVGGYTF
TRBJ2-5,.,TRBV20-1,.,TGCAGTGCTAGAGATCCTAGGAAGGAGACCCAGTACTTC,CSARDPRKETQYF
TRBJ1-2,.,TRBV27,TRBD1,TGTGCCAGCAGTCCGGCGGGACAGCTTAACTATGGCTACACCTTC,CASSPAGQLNYGYTF
TRBJ2-3,few,TRBV2,.,TGTGCCAGCAGTCCCGCAACAGGGGATACGCAGTATTTT,CASSPATGDTQYF
TRBJ2-5,.,TRBV6-1,.,TGTGCCAGCAGTGATCCGGACAGAGCCCAAGAGACCCAGTACTTC,CASSDPDRAQETQYF
TRBJ1-5,.,TRBV29-1,.,TGCAGCGTTGACCCGGACGGTTCATCTCCCCAGCATTTT,CSVDPDGSSPQHF
TRBJ1-2,.,TRBV10-3,.,TGTGCCATCAGTGAGTCGATGTGCACTCGACAGTGGGATTCTGGCTACACCTTC,CAISESMCTRQWDSGYTF
TRBJ2-5,few,TRBV24-1,.,TGTGCCACCAGTCCGGCCCGGGGGCAAGAGACCCAGTACTTC,CATSPARGQETQYF
TRBJ2-2,.,TRBV4-1,.,TGCGCCAGCAGCAGAGTCGAGAGGATCACCGGGGAGCTGTTTTTT,CASSRVERITGELFF
TRBJ2-3,few,TRBV10-1,.,TGCGCCAGCAGTGAAGGGACCGGACTAGGGGGCAGATACGCGTATTTT,CASSEGTGLGGRYAYF
TRBJ2-5,.,TRBV5-1,TRBD2,TGCGCCAGCAGCCCAACCCCCGGACTAGGAGAGACCCAGTACTTC,CASSPTPGLGETQYF
TRBJ2-7,.,TRBV10-2,TRBD2,TGCGCCAGCAGTGATCCCGACGGCCTAGCGGGACTCCCATCGCTCGAGCAGTACTTC,CASSDPDGLAGLPSLEQYF
TRBJ2-7,.,TRBV5-1,.,TGCGCCAGCAGTTTTTCAGGGCAGGCCGAGCAGTACTTC,CASSFSGQAEQYF
TRBJ2-7,.,TRBV28,TRBD1,TGTGCCAGCAGTTCCGGGACAGGGGGCTCCCGCGAGCAGTACTTC,CASSSGTGGSREQYF
TRBJ2-2,.,TRBV11-2,.,TGTGCCAGCAGCTCCCCTTACGTGAGCGGGGAGCTGTTTTTT,CASSSPYVSGELFF
TRBJ1-3,.,TRBV12-3/TRBV12-4,.,TGTGCCAGCAGTTTAGCGCTGGCAGGTCGCAGTGGAAACACCATATATTTT,CASSLALAGRSGNTIYF
TRBJ1-2,.,TRBV12-3/TRBV12-4,.,TGTGCCAGCAGCCCCGAAGCGGCCGGCTGCACCTTC,CASSPEAAGCTF
TRBJ1-1,.,TRBV6-5,.,TGTGCCAGCAGTTACCGTTGGGATTACACTGAAGCTTTCTTT,CASSYRWDYTEAFF
TRBJ1-2,.,TRBV15,.,TGTGCCACCAGCTCTCAGGCGGCAGACCCAAACTATGGCTACACCTTC,CATSSQAADPNYGYTF
TRBJ2-7,.,TRBV29-1,.,TGCAGCGGCGAAAAGGGGTTGGGCGAGCAGTACTTC,CSGEKGLGEQYF
TRBJ1-2,.,TRBV4-1,.,TGCGCCAGCAGCCAAGATATCGACGGACACTATGGCTACACCTTC,CASSQDIDGHYGYTF
TRBJ2-3,few,TRBV29-1,.,TGCAGCGTCTCCGGGACGCTGCACAGATACGCGTATTTT,CSVSGTLHRYAYF
TRBJ2-1,.,TRBV10-2,.,TGCGCCAGCAGTGAGACAGTAGCGGTCTCCTACAATGAGCAGTTCTTC,CASSETVAVSYNEQFF
TRBJ1-1,.,TRBV3-1,.,TGTGCCAGCAGCCAAGGGGGCTTTACTGAAGCTTTCTTT,CASSQGGFTEAFF